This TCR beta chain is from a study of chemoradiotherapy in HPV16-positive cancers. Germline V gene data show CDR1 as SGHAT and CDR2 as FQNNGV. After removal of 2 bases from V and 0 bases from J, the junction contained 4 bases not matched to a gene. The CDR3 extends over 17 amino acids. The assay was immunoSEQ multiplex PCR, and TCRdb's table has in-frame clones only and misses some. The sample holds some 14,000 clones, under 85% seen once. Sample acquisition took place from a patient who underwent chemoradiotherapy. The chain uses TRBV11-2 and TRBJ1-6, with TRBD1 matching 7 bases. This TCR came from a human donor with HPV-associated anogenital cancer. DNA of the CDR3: TGTGCCAGCAGCTTAAGACAGGGACGCTCCTATAATTCACCCCTCCACTTT. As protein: CASSLRQGRSYNSPLHF.